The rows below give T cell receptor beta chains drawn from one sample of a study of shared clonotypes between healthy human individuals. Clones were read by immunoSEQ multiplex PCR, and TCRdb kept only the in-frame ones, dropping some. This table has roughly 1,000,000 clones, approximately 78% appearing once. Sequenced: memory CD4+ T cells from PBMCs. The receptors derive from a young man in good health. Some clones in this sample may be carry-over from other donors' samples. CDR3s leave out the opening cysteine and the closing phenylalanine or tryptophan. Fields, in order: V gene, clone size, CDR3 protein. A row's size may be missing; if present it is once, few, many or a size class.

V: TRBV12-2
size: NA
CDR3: ASRPHAQAGGYEQY

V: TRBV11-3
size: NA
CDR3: ASSSNSGSTDTQY

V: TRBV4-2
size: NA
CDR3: ASSQGGSGNEKLF

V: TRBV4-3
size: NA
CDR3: ASSQEYRAYGYT

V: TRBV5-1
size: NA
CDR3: ASSQGANSGANVLT

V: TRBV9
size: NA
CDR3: ASSPSGGGSYNEQF

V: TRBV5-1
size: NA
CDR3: ASKLSPENTEAF

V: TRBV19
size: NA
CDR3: ASTDKVYGYT

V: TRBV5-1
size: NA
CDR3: ASSDTGGTEAF

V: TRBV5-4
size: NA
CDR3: ASSSTGTGGTEAF

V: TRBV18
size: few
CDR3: ASSPNQETQY

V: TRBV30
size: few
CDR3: AWSQAVGWAF

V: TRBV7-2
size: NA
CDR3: ASSPQGAAPKTQY

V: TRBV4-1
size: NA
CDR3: ASSQGPLLANYGYT

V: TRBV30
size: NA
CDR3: ACKATSGQYNEQF

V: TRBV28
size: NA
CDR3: ASIYQGLSTEAF

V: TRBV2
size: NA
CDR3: ASNDPGSTSSYEQY

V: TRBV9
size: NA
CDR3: ASGEGPLSYNEQF

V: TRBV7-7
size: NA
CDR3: ASSLPGKSKTDTQY

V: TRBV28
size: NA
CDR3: ASSFLGPYQPQH

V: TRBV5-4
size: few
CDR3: ASSLDPVQGTQY

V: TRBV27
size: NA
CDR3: ASSPLGLTVAQH

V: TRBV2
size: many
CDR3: ANAGRSGGYT

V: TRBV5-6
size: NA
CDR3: ASSRGRQGNSYNEQF

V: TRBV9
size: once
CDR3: ASSPIGGNTEAF

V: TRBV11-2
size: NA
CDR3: ASSSPSRPRELF

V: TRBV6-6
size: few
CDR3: ASSYGGSQPQH

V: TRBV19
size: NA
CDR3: ASSIGNTEAF

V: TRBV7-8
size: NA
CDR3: ASSFRDRDYEQY

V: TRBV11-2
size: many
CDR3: ASTLGAGGLNEQY

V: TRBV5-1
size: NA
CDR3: ASSPTGTSGVLEQF

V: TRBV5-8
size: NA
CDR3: ASSRYPRPYTEAF

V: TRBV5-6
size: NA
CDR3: ASSLAGGGTGSGANVLT

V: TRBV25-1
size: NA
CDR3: ASSGAGRETQY

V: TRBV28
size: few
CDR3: ASLRPRGSGETQY

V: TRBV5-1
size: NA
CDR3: ASSGTGGAGGYT

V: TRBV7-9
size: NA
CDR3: ASRPPGSSYNEQF

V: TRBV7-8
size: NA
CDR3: ASSLGLSKYNEQF

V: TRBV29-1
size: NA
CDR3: SVAQGANYGYT

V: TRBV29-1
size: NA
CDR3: SVDSGGNTQY

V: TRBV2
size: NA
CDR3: ASSEAWTSGRGTDTQY

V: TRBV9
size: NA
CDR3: ASSVAGGSDYEQY